This T cell receptor (beta chain) was observed in a study of cytomegalovirus exposure and HLA in healthy donors. The study's findings and limits: Common viral pathogens were later found to be apparently linked to several of the most significant clusters.

This CDR3 region has 17 residues. Note on this clone: Its antigen remains unknown.

In the PCR, 60 Vbeta and 13 Jbeta primers were used. TCRdb keeps only in-frame clones here, not all; method: immunoSEQ multiplex PCR. The table lists around 71,000 clones, around 66% of them singletons. This sequence originates from a male donor in good health and CMV-seropositive. Sample: PBMCs. The chain recombines TRBV21-1 with TRBJ1-6. TRBV21-1 is a pseudogene locus. DNA of the CDR3: TGTGCCAGCGGAAGGGAGGGAGTTAAGTCGGGAGGTTCACCCCTCCACTTT. It yields the protein CASGREGVKSGGSPLHF.